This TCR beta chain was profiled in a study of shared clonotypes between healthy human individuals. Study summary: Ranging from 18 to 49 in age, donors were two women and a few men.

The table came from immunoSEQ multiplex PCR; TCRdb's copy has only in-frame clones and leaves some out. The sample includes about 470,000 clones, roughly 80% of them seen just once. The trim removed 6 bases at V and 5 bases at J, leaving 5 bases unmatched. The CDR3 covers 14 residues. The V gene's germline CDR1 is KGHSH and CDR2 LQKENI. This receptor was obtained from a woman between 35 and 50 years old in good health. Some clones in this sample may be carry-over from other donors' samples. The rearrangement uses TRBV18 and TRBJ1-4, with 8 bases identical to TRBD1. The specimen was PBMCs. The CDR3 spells CASSRDRQNEKLFF. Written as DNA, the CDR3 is TGTGCCAGCTCTCGGGACAGGCAGAATGAAAAACTGTTTTTT.